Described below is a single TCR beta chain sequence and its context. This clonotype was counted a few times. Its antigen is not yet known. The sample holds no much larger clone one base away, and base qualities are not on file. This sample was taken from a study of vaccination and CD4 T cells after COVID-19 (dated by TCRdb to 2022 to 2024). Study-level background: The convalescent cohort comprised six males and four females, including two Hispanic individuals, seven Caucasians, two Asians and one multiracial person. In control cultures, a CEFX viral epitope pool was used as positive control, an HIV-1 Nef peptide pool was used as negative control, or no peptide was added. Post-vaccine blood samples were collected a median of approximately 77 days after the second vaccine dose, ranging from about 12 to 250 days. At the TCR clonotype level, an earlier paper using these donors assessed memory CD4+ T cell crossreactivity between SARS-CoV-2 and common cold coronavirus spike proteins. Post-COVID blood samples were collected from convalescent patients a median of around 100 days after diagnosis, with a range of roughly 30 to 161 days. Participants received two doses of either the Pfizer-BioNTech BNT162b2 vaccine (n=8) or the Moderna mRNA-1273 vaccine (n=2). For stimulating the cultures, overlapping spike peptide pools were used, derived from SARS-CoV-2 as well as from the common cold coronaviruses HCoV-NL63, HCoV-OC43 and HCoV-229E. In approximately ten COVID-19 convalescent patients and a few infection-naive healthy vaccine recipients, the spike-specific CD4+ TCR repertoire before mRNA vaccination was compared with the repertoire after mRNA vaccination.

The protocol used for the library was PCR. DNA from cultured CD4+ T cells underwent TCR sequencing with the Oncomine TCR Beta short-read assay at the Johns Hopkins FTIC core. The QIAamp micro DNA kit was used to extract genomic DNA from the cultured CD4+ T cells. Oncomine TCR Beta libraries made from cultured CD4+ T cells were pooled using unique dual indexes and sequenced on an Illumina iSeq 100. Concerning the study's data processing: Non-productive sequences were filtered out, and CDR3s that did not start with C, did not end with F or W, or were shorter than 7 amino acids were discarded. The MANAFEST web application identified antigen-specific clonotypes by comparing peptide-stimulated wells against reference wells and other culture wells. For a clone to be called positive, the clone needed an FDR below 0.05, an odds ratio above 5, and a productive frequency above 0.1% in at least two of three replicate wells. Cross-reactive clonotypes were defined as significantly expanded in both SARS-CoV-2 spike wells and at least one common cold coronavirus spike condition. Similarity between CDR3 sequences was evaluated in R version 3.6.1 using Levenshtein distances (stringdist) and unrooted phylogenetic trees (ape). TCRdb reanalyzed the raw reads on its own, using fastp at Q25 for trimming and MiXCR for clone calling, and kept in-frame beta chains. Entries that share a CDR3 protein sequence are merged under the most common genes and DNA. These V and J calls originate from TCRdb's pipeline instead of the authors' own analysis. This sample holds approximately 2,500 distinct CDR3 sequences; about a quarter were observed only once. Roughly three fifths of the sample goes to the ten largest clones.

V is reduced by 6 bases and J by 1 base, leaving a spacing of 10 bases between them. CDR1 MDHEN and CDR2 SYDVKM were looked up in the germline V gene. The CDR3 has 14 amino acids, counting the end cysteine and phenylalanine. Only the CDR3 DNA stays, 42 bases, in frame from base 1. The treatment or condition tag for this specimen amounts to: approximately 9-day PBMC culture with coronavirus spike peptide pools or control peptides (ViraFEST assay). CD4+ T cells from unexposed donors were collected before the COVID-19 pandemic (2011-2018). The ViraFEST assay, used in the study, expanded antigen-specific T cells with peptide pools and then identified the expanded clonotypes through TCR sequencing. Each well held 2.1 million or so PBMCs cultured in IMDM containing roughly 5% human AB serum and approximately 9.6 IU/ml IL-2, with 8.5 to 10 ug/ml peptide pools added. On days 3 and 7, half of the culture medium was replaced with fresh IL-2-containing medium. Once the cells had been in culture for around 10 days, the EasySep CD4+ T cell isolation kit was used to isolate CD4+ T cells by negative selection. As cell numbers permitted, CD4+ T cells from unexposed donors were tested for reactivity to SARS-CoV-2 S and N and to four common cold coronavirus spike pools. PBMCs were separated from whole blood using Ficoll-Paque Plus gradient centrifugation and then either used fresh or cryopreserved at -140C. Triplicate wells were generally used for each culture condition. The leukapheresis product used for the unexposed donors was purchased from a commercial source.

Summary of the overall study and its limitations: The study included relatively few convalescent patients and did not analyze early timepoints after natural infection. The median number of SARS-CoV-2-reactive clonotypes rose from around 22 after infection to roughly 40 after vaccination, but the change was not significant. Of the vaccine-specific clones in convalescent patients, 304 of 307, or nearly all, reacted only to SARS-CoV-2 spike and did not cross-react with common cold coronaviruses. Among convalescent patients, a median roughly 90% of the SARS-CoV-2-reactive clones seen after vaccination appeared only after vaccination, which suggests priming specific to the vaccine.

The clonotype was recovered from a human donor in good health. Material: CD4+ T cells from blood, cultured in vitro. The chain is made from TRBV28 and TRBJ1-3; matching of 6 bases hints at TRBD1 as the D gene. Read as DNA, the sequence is TGTGCCAGCAGCATTGACAGGTCTGGAAACACCATATATTTT. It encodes CASSIDRSGNTIYF.